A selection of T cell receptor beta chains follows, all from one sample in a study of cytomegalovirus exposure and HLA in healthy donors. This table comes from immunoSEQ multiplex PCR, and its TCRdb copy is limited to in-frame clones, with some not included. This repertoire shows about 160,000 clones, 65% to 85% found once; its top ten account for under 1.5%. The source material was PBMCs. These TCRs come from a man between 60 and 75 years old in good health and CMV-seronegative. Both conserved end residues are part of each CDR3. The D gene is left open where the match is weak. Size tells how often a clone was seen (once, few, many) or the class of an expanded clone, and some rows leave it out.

CASSTTSGDRADTQYF	TGTGCCAGCAGTACGACTAGCGGCGATAGGGCAGATACGCAGTATTTT	TRBJ2-3	few	TRBD2	TRBV6-4
CASQGVGGYTF	TGTGCCAGCCAGGGGGTAGGTGGCTACACCTTC	TRBJ1-2	.	TRBD1	TRBV6-5
CASSQDWGYSGRATYNEQFF	TGCGCCAGCAGCCAAGATTGGGGCTATAGCGGGAGGGCTACCTACAATGAGCAGTTCTTC	TRBJ2-1	.	TRBD2	TRBV4-3
CASSEVAGPSSEQYF	TGTGCCAGCAGTGAAGTGGCAGGGCCCAGTTCGGAGCAGTACTTC	TRBJ2-5	.	.	TRBV2
CATSRDPPSGANTGELFF	TGTGCCACCAGCAGAGATCCCCCTAGCGGGGCGAACACCGGGGAGCTGTTTTTT	TRBJ2-2	.	TRBD2	TRBV15
CASSYSNSGRGYTF	TGTGCCAGCAGTTACTCGAATAGCGGTCGGGGCTACACCTTC	TRBJ1-2	.	.	TRBV6-5
CAISGLDANEQYF	TGTGCCATCAGCGGACTGGACGCCAACGAGCAGTACTTC	TRBJ2-7	few	.	TRBV10-3
CASSKNGRAGTDTQYF	TGTGCCAGCAGTAAGAACGGGAGGGCGGGAACAGATACGCAGTATTTT	TRBJ2-3	.	TRBD2	TRBV7-2
CASSLGTSGGYTGELFF	TGTGCCAGCAGCCTGGGGACTAGCGGGGGATACACCGGGGAGCTGTTTTTT	TRBJ2-2	.	TRBD2	TRBV7-9
CASSMDSTANEKLFF	TGCGCCAGCAGCATGGACAGTACGGCTAATGAAAAACTGTTTTTT	TRBJ1-4	.	.	TRBV5-1
CASSPTRGGETQYF	TGCGCCAGCAGCCCTACAAGAGGAGGAGAGACCCAGTACTTC	TRBJ2-5	.	.	TRBV10-1
CASSLALGGSNEQFF	TGTGCCAGCAGCTTAGCTCTGGGGGGATCCAATGAGCAGTTCTTC	TRBJ2-1	once	.	TRBV7-2
CASSLSGGDYNEQFF	TGTGCCAGCAGTCTTAGCGGGGGCGACTACAATGAGCAGTTCTTC	TRBJ2-1	.	TRBD2	TRBV6-5
CASTGDRGGADTQYF	TGCGCCAGCACCGGAGACAGGGGTGGAGCAGATACGCAGTATTTT	TRBJ2-3	few	TRBD1	TRBV5-1
CASSLVAGAYEQYF	TGTGCCAGCAGCTTGGTAGCGGGAGCCTACGAGCAGTACTTC	TRBJ2-7	.	TRBD2	TRBV5-4
CASRLGTRDTGELFF	TGTGCCAGTAGGTTGGGGACACGGGACACCGGGGAGCTGTTTTTT	TRBJ2-2	.	.	TRBV19
CASSPASVTDTQYF	TGTGCCAGCAGCCCGGCTAGCGTCACAGATACGCAGTATTTT	TRBJ2-3	.	.	TRBV28
CASSPHRTSGEYF	TGTGCCAGCAGCCCGCACCGGACTAGCGGGGAGTACTTC	TRBJ2-5	.	TRBD2	TRBV5-8
CASTRAGEETQYF	TGTGCCAGCACTAGAGCGGGAGAAGAGACCCAGTACTTC	TRBJ2-5	.	TRBD2	TRBV2
CASSSVRSSYNSPLHF	TGTGCCAGCAGTTCGGTAAGGAGCTCCTATAATTCACCCCTCCACTTT	TRBJ1-6	.	.	TRBV28
CASSPTGGETWEQYF	TGCGCCAGCAGCCCGACAGGGGGCGAGACTTGGGAGCAGTACTTC	TRBJ2-7	few	TRBD1	TRBV5-1
CASSLLSGIGEQYF	TGTGCCAGCAGCTTACTTAGCGGGATAGGAGAGCAGTACTTC	TRBJ2-7	.	TRBD2	TRBV7-9
CASSSTTYEQYF	TGTGCCAGCAGCTCGACAACCTACGAGCAGTACTTC	TRBJ2-7	few	.	TRBV5-5
CASSIGLAGLYEQYF	TGTGCCAGTAGTATTGGTCTAGCGGGGTTATACGAGCAGTACTTC	TRBJ2-7	.	TRBD2	TRBV19
CASSVSPVVSGNTIYF	TGTGCCAGCAGCGTATCCCCAGTCGTCTCTGGAAACACCATATATTTT	TRBJ1-3	.	.	TRBV9
CAISESIDRNSNQPQHF	TGTGCCATCAGTGAGTCAATAGACAGGAATAGCAATCAGCCCCAGCATTTT	TRBJ1-5	.	.	TRBV10-3
CASSADIRNTEAFF	TGTGCCAGCAGCGCCGACATTAGGAACACTGAAGCTTTCTTT	TRBJ1-1	few	.	TRBV9
CASSFSGFEKLFF	TGTGCCAGCAGTTTTTCAGGGTTTGAAAAACTGTTTTTT	TRBJ1-4	.	.	TRBV27
CASSPLAGHEQFF	TGTGCCAGCAGCCCCTTAGCGGGGCACGAGCAGTTCTTC	TRBJ2-1	.	TRBD2	TRBV7-2
CAASRVRGEAFF	TGTGCCGCATCTCGGGTCAGGGGGGAAGCTTTCTTT	TRBJ1-1	once	TRBD1	TRBV10-3
CASSSGQYYEQYF	TGTGCCAGCAGCTCCGGACAGTACTACGAGCAGTACTTC	TRBJ2-7	.	.	TRBV5-4
CASSFSGHTGQPQHF	TGTGCCAGCAGTTTTTCGGGTCATACCGGGCAGCCCCAGCATTTT	TRBJ1-5	few	.	TRBV28
CASSEIAGPTDTQYF	TGTGCCAGCAGCGAAATAGCGGGACCCACAGATACGCAGTATTTT	TRBJ2-3	.	TRBD2	TRBV14
CASSLSNQPQHF	TGTGCCTCTTCCCTTAGCAATCAGCCCCAGCATTTT	TRBJ1-5	.	.	TRBV6-5
CASSLGTPLQELFF	TGTGCCAGCAGTCTTGGGACTCCACTCCAAGAGCTGTTTTTT	TRBJ2-2	.	.	TRBV28
CASSPTQNYGYTF	TGTGCCAGCAGTCCCACGCAGAACTATGGCTACACCTTC	TRBJ1-2	.	.	TRBV28
CASSLDRGQETQYF	TGTGCCAGCAGTTTAGACAGGGGTCAAGAGACCCAGTACTTC	TRBJ2-5	.	TRBD1	TRBV27
CASSSLTSGSADTQYF	TGCGCCAGCAGCTCTTTAACTAGCGGGAGTGCAGATACGCAGTATTTT	TRBJ2-3	.	TRBD2	TRBV5-1
CASSPSSLAGNYNEQFF	TGTGCCAGCTCACCATCAAGTCTAGCGGGAAACTACAATGAGCAGTTCTTC	TRBJ2-1	.	TRBD2	TRBV18
CASSVHRDRGTAETQYF	TGTGCCAGCAGCGTTCACCGGGACAGGGGAACGGCGGAGACCCAGTACTTC	TRBJ2-5	.	TRBD1	TRBV5-8
CASSVSVQSHEQYF	TGTGCCAGCAGCGTATCTGTCCAGTCCCACGAGCAGTACTTC	TRBJ2-7	.	.	TRBV9
CASSERGLATYEQYF	TGTGCCAGCAGCGAGAGGGGGCTAGCCACCTACGAGCAGTACTTC	TRBJ2-7	few	TRBD1	TRBV7-9
CASSVPAADTIYF	TGTGCCAGCAGCGTACCAGCGGCGGACACCATATATTTT	TRBJ1-3	.	.	TRBV9
CASRGAQGGTQYF	TGTGCCAGCCGAGGTGCTCAGGGGGGGACCCAGTACTTC	TRBJ2-5	.	.	TRBV27
CASSLKTGGRSGANVLTF	TGCGCCAGCAGCCTGAAGACAGGGGGACGCTCTGGGGCCAACGTCCTGACTTTC	TRBJ2-6	.	TRBD1	TRBV4-1
CASSAQASQETQYF	TGTGCCAGCAGCGCCCAGGCTTCACAAGAGACCCAGTACTTC	TRBJ2-5	.	.	TRBV9
CASSPSYPGAYEQYF	TGTGCCAGCAGTCCCTCGTATCCGGGAGCCTACGAGCAGTACTTC	TRBJ2-7	.	.	TRBV28
CASKPPSGDNEQFF	TGTGCCAGCAAACCGCCTAGCGGCGACAATGAGCAGTTCTTC	TRBJ2-1	.	TRBD2	TRBV9
CASSRTGENSPLHF	TGTGCCAGCAGCCGGACAGGGGAAAATTCACCCCTCCACTTT	TRBJ1-6	.	TRBD1	TRBV28
CASSEQAGGFNEQFF	TGTGCCAGCAGTGAACAAGCGGGAGGTTTCAATGAGCAGTTCTTC	TRBJ2-1	once	TRBD2	TRBV25-1
CASSVDGGASDTQYF	TGTGCCAGCAGCGTGGACGGGGGGGCCTCAGATACGCAGTATTTT	TRBJ2-3	.	TRBD2	TRBV9
CASRPGLGVLYEQYF	TGTGCCAGCAGACCCGGACTAGGCGTCCTGTACGAGCAGTACTTC	TRBJ2-7	.	TRBD2	TRBV28
CASSQRGPAGEKLFF	TGCGCCAGCAGCCAACGGGGTCCGGCGGGTGAAAAACTGTTTTTT	TRBJ1-4	once	.	TRBV4-3
CASSLAGGAGTTRREQYF	TGTGCCAGCAGCTTAGCGGGGGGGGCAGGGACTACCCGAAGGGAGCAGTACTTC	TRBJ2-5	.	.	TRBV7-2
CASSSLTGQGPQHF	TGTGCCAGCAGTTCGTTGACAGGGCAGGGGCCCCAGCATTTT	TRBJ1-5	.	TRBD1	TRBV6-5
CASSLDRDFSGNTIYF	TGTGCCAGCTCGCTAGACAGGGACTTCTCTGGAAACACCATATATTTT	TRBJ1-3	.	TRBD1	TRBV18
CASSRGRRRVLFF	TGTGCCAGCAGCAGGGGGAGGAGAAGGGTGCTGTTTTTT	TRBJ2-2	.	.	TRBV21-1
CASSQGASGLTDTQYF	TGTGCCAGCAGCCAAGGGGCTAGCGGACTCACAGATACGCAGTATTTT	TRBJ2-3	.	TRBD2	TRBV7-2
CASSRGQGNPYGYTF	TGTGCCAGCAGTCGAGGACAGGGGAACCCTTATGGCTACACCTTC	TRBJ1-2	.	TRBD1	TRBV6-1
CASSVSGTSSHEQYF	TGTGCCAGCAGCGTATCCGGGACTTCGAGCCACGAGCAGTACTTC	TRBJ2-7	.	.	TRBV9